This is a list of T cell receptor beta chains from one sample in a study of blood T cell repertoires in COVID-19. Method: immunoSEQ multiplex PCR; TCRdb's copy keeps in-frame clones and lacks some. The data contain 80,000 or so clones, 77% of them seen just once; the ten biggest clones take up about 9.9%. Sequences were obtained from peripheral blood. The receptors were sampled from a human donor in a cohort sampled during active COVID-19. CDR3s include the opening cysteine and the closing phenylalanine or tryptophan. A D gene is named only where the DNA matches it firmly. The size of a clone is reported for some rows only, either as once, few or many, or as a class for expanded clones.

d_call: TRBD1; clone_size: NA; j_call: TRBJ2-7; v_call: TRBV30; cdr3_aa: CAFSTGGGEQYF; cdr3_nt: TGTGCCTTCTCGACAGGGGGCGGCGAGCAGTACTTC
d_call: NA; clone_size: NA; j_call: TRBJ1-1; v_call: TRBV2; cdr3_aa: CASSEGGSNTEAFF; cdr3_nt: TGTGCCAGCAGTGAGGGGGGTTCGAACACTGAAGCTTTCTTT
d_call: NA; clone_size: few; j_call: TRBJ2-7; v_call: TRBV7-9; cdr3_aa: CASSLGQGWQYF; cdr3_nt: TGTGCCAGCAGTTTAGGCCAGGGGTGGCAGTACTTC
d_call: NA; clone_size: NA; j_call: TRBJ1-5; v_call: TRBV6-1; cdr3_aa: CASSDSSPGSQHF; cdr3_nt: TGTGCCAGCAGTGATAGCAGTCCGGGATCCCAGCATTTT
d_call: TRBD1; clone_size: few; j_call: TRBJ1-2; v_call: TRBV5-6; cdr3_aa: CASSPGTGGPGYTF; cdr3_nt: TGTGCCAGCAGCCCCGGGACAGGGGGCCCTGGCTACACCTTC
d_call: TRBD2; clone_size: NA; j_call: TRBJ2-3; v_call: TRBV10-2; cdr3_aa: CASRISAGGSDTQYF; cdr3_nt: TGCGCCAGCAGAATCTCAGCGGGGGGATCAGATACGCAGTATTTT
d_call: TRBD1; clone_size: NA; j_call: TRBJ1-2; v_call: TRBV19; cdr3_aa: CASSTGQVNYGYTF; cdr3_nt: TGTGCCAGTAGTACGGGACAGGTTAACTATGGCTACACCTTC
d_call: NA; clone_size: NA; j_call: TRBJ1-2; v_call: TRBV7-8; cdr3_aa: CASSFNSFETGLSIYRYTF; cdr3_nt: TGTGCCAGCAGCTTCAATAGCTTCGAGACAGGTCTTTCTATTTATCGCTACACCTTC
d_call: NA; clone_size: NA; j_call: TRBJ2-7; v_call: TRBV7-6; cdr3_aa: CASSLARGPTDEQYF; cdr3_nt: TGTGCCAGCAGCTTAGCAAGGGGCCCAACCGACGAGCAGTACTTC
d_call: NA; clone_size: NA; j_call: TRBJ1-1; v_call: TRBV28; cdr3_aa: CASKITNPVTEAFF; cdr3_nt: TGTGCCAGCAAGATTACTAACCCTGTCACTGAAGCTTTCTTT
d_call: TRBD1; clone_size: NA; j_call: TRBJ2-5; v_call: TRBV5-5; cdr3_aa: CASSPRTGIQETQYF; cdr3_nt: TGTGCCAGCAGCCCGCGGACAGGAATTCAAGAGACCCAGTACTTC
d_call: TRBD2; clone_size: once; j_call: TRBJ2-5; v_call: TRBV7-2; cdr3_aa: CASSPPGLASQETQYF; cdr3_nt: TGTGCCAGCAGCCCGCCGGGACTAGCCTCCCAAGAGACCCAGTACTTC
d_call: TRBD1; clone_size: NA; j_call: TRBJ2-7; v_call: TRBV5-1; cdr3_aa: CASSSSSAPGQGAYEQYF; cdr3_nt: TGCGCCAGCAGCTCAAGTTCTGCTCCGGGACAGGGGGCTTACGAGCAGTACTTC
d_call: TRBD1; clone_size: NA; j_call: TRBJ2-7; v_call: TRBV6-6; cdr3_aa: CASSYVQGPSSYEQYF; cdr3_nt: TGTGCCAGCAGTTACGTACAGGGGCCGAGCTCCTACGAGCAGTACTTC
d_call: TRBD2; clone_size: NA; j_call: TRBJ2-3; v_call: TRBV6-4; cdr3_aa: CASSGSGGAVDTQYF; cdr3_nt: TGTGCCAGCAGTGGGAGCGGGGGGGCCGTAGATACGCAGTATTTT
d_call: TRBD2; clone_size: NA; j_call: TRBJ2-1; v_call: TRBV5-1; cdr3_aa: CASSLEPSGGLKFF; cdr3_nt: TGCGCCAGCAGCTTGGAGCCTAGCGGGGGGTTGAAGTTCTTC
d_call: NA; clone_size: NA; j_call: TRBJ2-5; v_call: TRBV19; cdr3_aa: CASSSRRETQYF; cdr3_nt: TGTGCCAGTAGTAGCCGGAGGGAGACCCAGTACTTC
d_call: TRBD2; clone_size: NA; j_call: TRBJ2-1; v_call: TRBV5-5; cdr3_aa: CASSLLAGGRNEQFF; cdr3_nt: TGTGCCAGCAGCCTACTAGCGGGGGGGCGGAATGAGCAGTTCTTC